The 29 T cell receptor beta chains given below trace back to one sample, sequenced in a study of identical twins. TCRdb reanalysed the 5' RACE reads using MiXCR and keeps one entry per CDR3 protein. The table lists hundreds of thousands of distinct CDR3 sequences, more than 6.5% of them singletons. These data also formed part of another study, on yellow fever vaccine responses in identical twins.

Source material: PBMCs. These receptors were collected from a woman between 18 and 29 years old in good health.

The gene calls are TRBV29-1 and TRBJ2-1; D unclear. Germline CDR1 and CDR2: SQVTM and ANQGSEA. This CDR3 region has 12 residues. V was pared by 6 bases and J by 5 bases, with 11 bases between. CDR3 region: CSVPDLNNEQFF. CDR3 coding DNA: TGCAGCGTACCTGACTTAAACAATGAGCAGTTCTTC.

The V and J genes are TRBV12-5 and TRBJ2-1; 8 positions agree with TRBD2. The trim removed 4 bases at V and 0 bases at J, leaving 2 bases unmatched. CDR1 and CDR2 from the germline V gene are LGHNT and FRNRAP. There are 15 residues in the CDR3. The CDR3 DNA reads TGTGCTAGTGGTTACAGCGGGAGCTCCTACAATGAGCAGTTCTTC. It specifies CASGYSGSSYNEQFF.

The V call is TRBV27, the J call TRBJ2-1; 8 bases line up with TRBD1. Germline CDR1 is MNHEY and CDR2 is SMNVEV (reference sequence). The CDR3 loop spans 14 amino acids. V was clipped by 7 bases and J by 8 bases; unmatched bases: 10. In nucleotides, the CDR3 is TGTGCCAGCACCACGGACAGGGTCAGCGATGAGCAGTTCTTC. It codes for CASTTDRVSDEQFF.

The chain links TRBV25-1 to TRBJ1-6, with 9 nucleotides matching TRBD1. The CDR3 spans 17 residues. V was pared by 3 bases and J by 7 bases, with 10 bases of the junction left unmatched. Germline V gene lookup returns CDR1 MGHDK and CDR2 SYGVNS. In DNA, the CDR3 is TGTGCCAGCAGTGACAGGTCTGGGACAGGGTTAAATTCACCCCTCCACTTT. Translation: CASSDRSGTGLNSPLHF.

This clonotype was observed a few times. CDR3 sequence (DNA): TGTGCCAGTAGTAGGCGACCTTTGGGGGATAGAGGTGGGGCCAACGTCCTGACTTTC. It codes for CASSRRPLGDRGGANVLTF. This chain links TRBV19 with TRBJ2-6; D might be TRBD1 or TRBD2, each matching 5 bases. CDR3 length: 19 amino acids. Trimming left V 4 bases short and J 3 bases short, with 22 bases between. Germline CDR1 and CDR2: LNHDA and SQIVND (reference sequence).

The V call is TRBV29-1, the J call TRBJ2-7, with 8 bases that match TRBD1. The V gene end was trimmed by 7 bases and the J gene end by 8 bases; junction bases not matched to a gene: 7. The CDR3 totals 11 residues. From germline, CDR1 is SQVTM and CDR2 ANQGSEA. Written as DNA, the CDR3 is TGCAGCGCCAAGACAGGGGATAAGCAGTACTTC. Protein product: CSAKTGDKQYF.

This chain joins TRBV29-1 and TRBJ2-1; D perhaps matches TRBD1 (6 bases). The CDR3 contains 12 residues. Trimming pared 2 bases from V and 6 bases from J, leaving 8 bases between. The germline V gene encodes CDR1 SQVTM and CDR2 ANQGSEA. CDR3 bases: TGCAGCGTTGAACCAGGGGTCAATGAGCAGTTCTTC. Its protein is CSVEPGVNEQFF.

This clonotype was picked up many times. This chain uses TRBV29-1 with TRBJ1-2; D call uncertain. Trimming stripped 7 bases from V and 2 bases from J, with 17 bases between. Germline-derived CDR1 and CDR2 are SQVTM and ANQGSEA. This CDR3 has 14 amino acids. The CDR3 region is CSGWDVTGNYGYTF. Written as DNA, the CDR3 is TGCAGCGGATGGGATGTGACGGGCAACTATGGCTACACCTTC.

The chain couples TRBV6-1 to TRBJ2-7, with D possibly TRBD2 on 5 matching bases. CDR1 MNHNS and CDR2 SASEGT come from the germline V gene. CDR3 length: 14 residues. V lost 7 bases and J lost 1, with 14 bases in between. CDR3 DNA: TGTGCCAGCACCGCCGGAGGCAGATCCTACGAGCAGTACTTC. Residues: CASTAGGRSYEQYF.

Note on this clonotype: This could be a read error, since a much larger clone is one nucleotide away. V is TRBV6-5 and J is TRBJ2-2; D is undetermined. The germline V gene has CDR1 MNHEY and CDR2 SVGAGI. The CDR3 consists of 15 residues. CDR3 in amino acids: CASSYSRPNTRELFF. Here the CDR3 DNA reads TGTGCCAGCAGTTACTCGCGACCGAACACCAGGGAGCTGTTTTTT.

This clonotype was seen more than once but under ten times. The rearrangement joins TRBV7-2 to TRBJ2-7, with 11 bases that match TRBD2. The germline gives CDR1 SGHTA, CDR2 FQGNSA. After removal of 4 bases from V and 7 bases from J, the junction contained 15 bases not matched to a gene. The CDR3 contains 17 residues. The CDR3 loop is CASSSSPASGRSGEQYF. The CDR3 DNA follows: TGTGCCAGCAGCTCAAGCCCGGCTAGCGGGAGGTCTGGAGAGCAGTACTTC.

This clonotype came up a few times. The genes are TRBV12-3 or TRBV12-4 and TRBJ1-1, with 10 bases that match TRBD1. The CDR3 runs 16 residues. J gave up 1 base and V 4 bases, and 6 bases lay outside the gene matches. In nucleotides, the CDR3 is TGTGCCAGCAGTTCCGGACAGGGGGGTGAGAACACTGAAGCTTTCTTT. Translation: CASSSGQGGENTEAFF.

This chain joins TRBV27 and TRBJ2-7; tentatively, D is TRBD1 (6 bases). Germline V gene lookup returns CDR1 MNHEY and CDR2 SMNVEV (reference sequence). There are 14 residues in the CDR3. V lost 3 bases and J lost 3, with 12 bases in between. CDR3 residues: CASSFGRGYYEQYF. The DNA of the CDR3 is TGTGCCAGCAGTTTCGGCAGGGGATACTACGAGCAGTACTTC.

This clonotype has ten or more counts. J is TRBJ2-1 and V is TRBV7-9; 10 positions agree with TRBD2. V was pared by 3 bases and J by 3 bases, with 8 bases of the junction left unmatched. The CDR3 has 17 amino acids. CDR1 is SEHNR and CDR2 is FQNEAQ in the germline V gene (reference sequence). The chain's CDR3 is CASSFGALAGVYNEQFF. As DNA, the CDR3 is TGTGCCAGCAGCTTCGGTGCCCTAGCGGGAGTCTACAATGAGCAGTTCTTC.

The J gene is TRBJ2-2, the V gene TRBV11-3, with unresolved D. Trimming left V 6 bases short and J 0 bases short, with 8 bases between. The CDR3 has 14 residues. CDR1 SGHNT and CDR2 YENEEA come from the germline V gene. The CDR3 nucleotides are TGTGCCAGCAGTAGACTTACGAACACCGGGGAGCTGTTTTTT. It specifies CASSRLTNTGELFF.

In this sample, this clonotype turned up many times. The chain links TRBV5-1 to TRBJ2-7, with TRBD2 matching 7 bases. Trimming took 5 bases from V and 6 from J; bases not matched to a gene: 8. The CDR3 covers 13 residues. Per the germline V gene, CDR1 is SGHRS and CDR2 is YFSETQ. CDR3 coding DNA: TGCGCCAGCAGGCGGGAGAGTATACTCGAGCAGTACTTC. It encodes CASRRESILEQYF.

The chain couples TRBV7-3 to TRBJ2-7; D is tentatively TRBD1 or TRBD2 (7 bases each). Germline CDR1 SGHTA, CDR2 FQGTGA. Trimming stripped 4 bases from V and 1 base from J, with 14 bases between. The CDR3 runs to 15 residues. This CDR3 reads CASSSGGGPSYEQYF. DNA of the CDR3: TGTGCCAGCAGCTCAGGGGGGGGGCCTTCCTACGAGCAGTACTTC.

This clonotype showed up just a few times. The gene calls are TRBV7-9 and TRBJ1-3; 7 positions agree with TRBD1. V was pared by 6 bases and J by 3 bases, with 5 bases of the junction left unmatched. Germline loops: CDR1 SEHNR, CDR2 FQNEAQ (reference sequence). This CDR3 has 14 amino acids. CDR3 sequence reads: CASRITGVGNTIYF. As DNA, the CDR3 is TGTGCCAGCAGGATAACAGGGGTTGGAAACACCATATATTTT.

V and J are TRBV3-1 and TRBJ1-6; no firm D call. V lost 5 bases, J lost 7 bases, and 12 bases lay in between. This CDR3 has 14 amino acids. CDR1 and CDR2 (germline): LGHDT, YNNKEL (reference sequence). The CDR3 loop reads CASSELVGNSPLHF. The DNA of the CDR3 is TGTGCCAGCAGCGAGCTTGTGGGGAATTCACCCCTCCACTTT.

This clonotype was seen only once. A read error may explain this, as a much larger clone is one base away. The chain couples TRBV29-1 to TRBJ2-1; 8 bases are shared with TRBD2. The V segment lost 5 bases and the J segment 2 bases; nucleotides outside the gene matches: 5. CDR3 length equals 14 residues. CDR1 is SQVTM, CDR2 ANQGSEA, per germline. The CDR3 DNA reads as TGCAGCGTTAAAGGCGGGGGGCCCTACAATGAGCAGTTCTTC. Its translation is CSVKGGGPYNEQFF.

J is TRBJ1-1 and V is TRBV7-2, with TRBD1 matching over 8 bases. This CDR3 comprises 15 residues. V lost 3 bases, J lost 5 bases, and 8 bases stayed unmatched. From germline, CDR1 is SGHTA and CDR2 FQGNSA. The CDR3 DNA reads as TGTGCCAGCAGCTTTTCTGGACAGGGAAGGACTGAAGCTTTCTTT. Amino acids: CASSFSGQGRTEAFF. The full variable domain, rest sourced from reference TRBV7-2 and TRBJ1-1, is GAGVSQSPSNKVTEKGKDVELRCDPISGHTALYWYRQSLGQGLEFLIYFQGNSAPDKSGLPSDRFSAERTGGSVSTLTIQRTQQEDSAVYLCASSFSGQGRTEAFFGQGTRLTVV.

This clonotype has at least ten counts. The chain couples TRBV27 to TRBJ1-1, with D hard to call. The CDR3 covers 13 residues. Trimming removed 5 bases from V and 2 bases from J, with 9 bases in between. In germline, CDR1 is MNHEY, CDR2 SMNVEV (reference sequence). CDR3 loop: CASSVEANTEAFF. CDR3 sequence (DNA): TGTGCCAGCAGTGTTGAGGCTAACACTGAAGCTTTCTTT.

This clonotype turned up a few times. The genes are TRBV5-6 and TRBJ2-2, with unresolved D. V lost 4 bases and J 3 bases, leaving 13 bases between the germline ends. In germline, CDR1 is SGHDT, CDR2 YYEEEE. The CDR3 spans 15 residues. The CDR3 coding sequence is TGTGCCAGCAGCCAAGATCCGGGTGACACCGGGGAGCTGTTTTTT. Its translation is CASSQDPGDTGELFF.

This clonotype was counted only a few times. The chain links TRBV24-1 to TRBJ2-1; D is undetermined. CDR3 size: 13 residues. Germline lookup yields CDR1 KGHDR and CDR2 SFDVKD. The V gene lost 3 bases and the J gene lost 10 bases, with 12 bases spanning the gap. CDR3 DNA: TGTGCCACCAGTGATCCGTCTTTCTCCGAGCAGTTCTTC. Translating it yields CATSDPSFSEQFF.

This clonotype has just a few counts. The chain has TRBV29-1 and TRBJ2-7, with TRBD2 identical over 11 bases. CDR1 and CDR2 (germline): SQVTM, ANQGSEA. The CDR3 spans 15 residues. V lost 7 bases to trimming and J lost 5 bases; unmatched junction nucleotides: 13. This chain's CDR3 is CSATWASGRNHEQYF. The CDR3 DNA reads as TGCAGCGCCACTTGGGCTAGCGGGAGGAACCACGAGCAGTACTTC.

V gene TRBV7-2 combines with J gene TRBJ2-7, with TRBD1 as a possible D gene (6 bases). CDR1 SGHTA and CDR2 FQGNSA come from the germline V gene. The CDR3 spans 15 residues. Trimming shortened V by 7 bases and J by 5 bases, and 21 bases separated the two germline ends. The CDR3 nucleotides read TGTGCCAGCATCTCGACGAGGACAGTTTGGAACGAGCAGTACTTC. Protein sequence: CASISTRTVWNEQYF.

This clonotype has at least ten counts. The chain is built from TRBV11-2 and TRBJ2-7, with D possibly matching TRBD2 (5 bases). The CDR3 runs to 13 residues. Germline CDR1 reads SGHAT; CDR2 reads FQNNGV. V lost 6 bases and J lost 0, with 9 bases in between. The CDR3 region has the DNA TGTGCCAGCAGGTCTGGGAGCTCCTACGAGCAGTACTTC. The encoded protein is CASRSGSSYEQYF. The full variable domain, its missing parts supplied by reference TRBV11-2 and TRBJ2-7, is EAGVAQSPRYKIIEKRQSVAFWCNPISGHATLYWYQQILGQGPKLLIQFQNNGVVDDSQLPKDRFSAERLKGVDSTLKIQPAKLEDSAVYLCASRSGSSYEQYFGPGTRLTVT.

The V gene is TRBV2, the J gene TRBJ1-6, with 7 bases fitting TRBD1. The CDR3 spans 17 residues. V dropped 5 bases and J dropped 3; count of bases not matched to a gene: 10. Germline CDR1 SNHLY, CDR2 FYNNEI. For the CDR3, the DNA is TGTGCCAGCAGTCCCCGACAGGGCACAAGCTATAATTCACCCCTCCACTTT. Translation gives CASSPRQGTSYNSPLHF.

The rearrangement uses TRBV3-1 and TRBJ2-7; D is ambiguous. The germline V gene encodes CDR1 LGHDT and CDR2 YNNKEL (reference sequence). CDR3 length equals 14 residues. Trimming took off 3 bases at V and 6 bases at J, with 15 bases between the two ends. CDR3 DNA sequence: TGTGCCAGCAGCCACGGCACCGCCGGGCTCGAGCAGTACTTC. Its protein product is CASSHGTAGLEQYF.